This T cell receptor (beta chain) was observed in a study of early T cells in non-severe SARS-CoV-2 infection. Overall study context: Sequenced bulk RNA came from whole blood that was unsorted, and chains were unpaired.

Individual cDNA molecules were tagged with unique molecular identifiers, the study reported. From the 5' RACE reads, TCRdb called clonotypes with MiXCR, one entry per CDR3 protein. The top ten clones hold around 12% of a sample with 35,000 to 40,000 distinct CDR3 sequences, roughly 9.7% of them seen once. This clonotype was seen a few times. This CDR3 contains 15 residues. The V gene lost 1 base and the J gene lost 4 bases, with 11 bases spanning the gap. Germline CDR1 SGHKS, CDR2 YYEKEE (reference sequence). This chain links TRBV5-5 with TRBJ2-2; tentative D call: TRBD1 (5 bases). Sequenced input: whole blood. This TCR was recovered from an adult who was a healthcare worker with PCR-confirmed SARS-CoV-2 infection or an uninfected control (not recorded which). The CDR3 sequence is CASSLQGSRTGELFF. The DNA of the CDR3 is TGTGCCAGCAGCTTGCAGGGATCGCGCACCGGGGAGCTGTTTTTT.